These 12 T cell receptor beta chains share one sample of origin, sequenced in a study of multiple sclerosis patients with progressive multifocal leukoencephalopathy. The protocol was immunoSEQ multiplex PCR, while the TCRdb copy is restricted to in-frame clones and leaves out a portion. Among fewer than 40,000 clones, 92% were seen once, and the ten largest hold just under 2%. Time point defined: before natalizumab initiation. The sequencing sample was made of PBMCs. The receptors were gathered from a man aged 25-45 years with multiple sclerosis.

This rearrangement joins TRBV5-1 to TRBJ1-1; D gene uncertain. V gave up 0 bases and J gave up 0 bases, with 6 bases separating them. The CDR3 sequence is 14 residues long. In germline, CDR1 is SGHRS, CDR2 YFSETQ. DNA for the CDR3: TGCGCCAGCAGCTTGGATCCGTTGAACACTGAAGCTTTCTTT. Translation: CASSLDPLNTEAFF.

V is TRBV7-6 and J is TRBJ2-1; TRBD1 is a possible D gene (6 bases). This CDR3 has 15 residues. V dropped 3 bases and J dropped 0 bases, with 9 bases sitting between them. Germline-derived CDR1 and CDR2 are SGHVS and FNYEAQ. CDR3 DNA sequence: TGTGCCAGCAGCTTCAGGGGTAGCTCCTACAATGAGCAGTTCTTC. It codes for CASSFRGSSYNEQFF.

V is TRBV6-1 and J is TRBJ2-1; D possibly corresponds to TRBD2 (6 bases). Deletions cut 5 bases from V and 12 bases from J, with 20 bases between. This CDR3 is 14 amino acids long. CDR1 and CDR2 from the germline V gene are MNHNS and SASEGT. DNA of the CDR3: TGTGCCAGCAGTCCCCAGATCCTCTCGGGGGTGCAGTTCTTC. It encodes CASSPQILSGVQFF.

This clone was detected once. One end of the junction is discordant with germline, which a read error may explain. V gene TRBV7-9 combines with J gene TRBJ2-1; D remains ambiguous. The CDR3 consists of 14 residues. The V gene's germline CDR1 is SEHNR and CDR2 FQNEAQ (reference sequence). This CDR3 is CASSLEYRYNEQFF. The CDR3 nucleotides are TGTGCCAGCAGTTTAGAGTACCGATACAATGAGCAGTTCTTC.

J is TRBJ1-4 and V is TRBV14, with D hard to call. The CDR3 has 17 amino acids. The germline gives CDR1 SGHDN, CDR2 FVKESK. V gave up 3 bases and J gave up 8 bases, with 22 bases separating them. The CDR3 region is CASSQITPLRRREKLFF. CDR3 DNA sequence: TGTGCCAGCAGCCAGATAACCCCTCTAAGGCGTAGAGAAAAACTGTTTTTT.

This rearrangement joins TRBV5-6 to TRBJ1-3; 7 nucleotides agree with TRBD1. The CDR3 loop spans 16 amino acids. V lost 3 bases and J lost 1; bases outside the gene matches: 7. Looked up from germline, CDR1 is SGHDT and CDR2 is YYEEEE. The CDR3 coding sequence is TGTGCCAGCAGCTGGAGACAGGGATCGTCTGGAAACACCATATATTTT. Protein product: CASSWRQGSSGNTIYF.

This chain joins TRBV5-1 and TRBJ1-2; D not certain. This CDR3 has 13 amino acids. V was trimmed by 0 bases and J by 1 base, leaving 4 bases between them. CDR1 SGHRS and CDR2 YFSETQ come from the germline V gene. The CDR3, as DNA: TGCGCCAGCAGCTTGGACAATAACTATGGCTACACCTTC. Encoded protein: CASSLDNNYGYTF.

The V call is TRBV29-1, the J call TRBJ2-1; possible D gene TRBD1, 6 bases. The CDR3 covers 15 residues. Germline V gene data show CDR1 as SQVTM and CDR2 as ANQGSEA. Between the trimmed V and J ends, which lost 0 bases and 6 bases, there was a span of 15 bases. The CDR3 DNA reads as TGCAGCGTTGAAGATCGTGGGGGCACGACCAATGAGCAGTTCTTC. This translates into CSVEDRGGTTNEQFF.

The genes are TRBV25-1 and TRBJ1-1, with TRBD1 identical over 10 bases. Germline loops: CDR1 MGHDK, CDR2 SYGVNS. The CDR3 covers 15 residues. J was trimmed by 5 bases and V by 7 bases; bases with no gene match: 10. The CDR3 sequence: CASTTPGQGKTEAFF. The CDR3 nucleotides read TGTGCCAGCACCACCCCGGGACAGGGGAAAACTGAAGCTTTCTTT.

J is TRBJ1-2 and V is TRBV7-2; no definite D call. There are 15 residues in the CDR3. V was shortened by 1 base and J by 8 bases, with 17 bases between the two germline ends. From germline, CDR1 is SGHTA and CDR2 FQGNSA. CDR3 in DNA: TGTGCCAGCAGCTTAGGCATAGGAGGAGGAAGAGGCTACACCTTC. It translates to CASSLGIGGGRGYTF.

The V and J genes are TRBV7-2 and TRBJ2-3; D not resolved. The CDR3 totals 15 residues. Germline V gene sequence: CDR1 SGHTA, CDR2 FQGNSA. The V and J ends lost 1 base and 0 bases respectively, with 8 bases between them. CDR3 sequence (DNA): TGTGCCAGCAGCTTAGTATTTGGTAGCACAGATACGCAGTATTTT. It is translated as CASSLVFGSTDTQYF.

The rearrangement joins TRBV7-9 to TRBJ2-2; D gene ambiguous. The V gene's germline CDR1 is SEHNR and CDR2 FQNEAQ (reference sequence). V dropped 5 bases and J dropped 0 bases, with 10 bases sitting between them. CDR3 length equals 15 residues. This CDR3 is CASSRPGPNTGELFF. The CDR3 nucleotides read TGTGCCAGCAGCCGCCCAGGACCGAACACCGGGGAGCTGTTTTTT.